This TCR beta chain was recorded in a study of T-cell memory formation after mild COVID-19. Study background: Among the donors, TCR clusters were largely specific to each donor. Overall study results and limits: Some responding clones appeared in pre-infection memory, suggesting cross-reactive memory joined. Day 15 to 85 contractors were CD4/CD8 balanced; later expanders leaned CD4+.

This clonotype has a handful of counts. Its antigen is not known. Constant-segment primers were used for 5'RACE, and the resulting TCR alpha and TCR beta cDNA libraries carried sample barcodes and UMIs. TCRdb ran MiXCR on the 5' RACE reads and lists one entry per CDR3 protein. The sample consists of about 400,000 distinct CDR3 sequences, 23% of them appearing once. Losses at the gene ends were 5 bases for V and 7 bases for J; bases not matched to a gene: 15. CDR3 length equals 15 residues. CDR1 is SGDLS and CDR2 is YYNGEE in the germline V gene. This clonotype was obtained from an adult woman who had mild COVID-19 (a few samples of this study predate the infection). Cell type and time point are not known. Source material: PBMCs or a T cell subset sorted from them (not recorded which). The V call is TRBV9, the J call TRBJ2-7, with TRBD1 matching over 7 bases. The CDR3 protein is CASRDHGTEAGEQYF. The CDR3 region has the DNA TGTGCCAGCAGGGATCACGGGACAGAAGCAGGGGAGCAGTACTTC.